The 19 T cell receptor beta chains given below trace back to one sample, sequenced in a study of blood T cell repertoires in COVID-19 (dated by TCRdb to between 2020 and 2021). Library preparation used the immunoSEQ multiplex PCR assay. TCRdb retrieved this table from immuneACCESS and kept in-frame rearrangements only. Not all clones are present; in checked studies, unresolved V genes account for under half, and no reason is known for the remainder. This sample holds under 250,000 clones; around 82% were observed only once. In total, the top ten clones hold roughly 7.8% of the sample. The sample comprised peripheral blood. Source of these receptors: a man aged 35 to 55 with active or convalescent COVID-19.

As DNA, the CDR3 is TGTGCCAGCAGTTACTCTGGACTAGCGACCTACGAGCAGTACTTC. This translates into CASSYSGLATYEQYF. The chain links TRBV6-2 or TRBV6-3 to TRBJ2-7; 9 nucleotides align to TRBD2. The CDR3 totals 15 residues. Germline V CDR1 and CDR2: MNHEY, SVGEGT. Germline trimming cut 0 bases from V and 2 bases from J; bases unmatched to any gene: 2.

This clone has only a few counts. The V gene is TRBV10-3, the J gene TRBJ1-5; unclear D gene. V lost 3 bases, J lost 5 bases, and 11 bases lay in between. Germline CDR1 reads ENHRY; CDR2 reads SYGVKD. CDR3 length: 14 residues. The CDR3 sequence: CAISDFQGDQPQHF. The CDR3 DNA reads TGTGCCATCAGTGATTTTCAAGGAGATCAGCCCCAGCATTTT.

The genes are TRBV18 and TRBJ1-4; no firm D call. The CDR3 loop spans 15 amino acids. From germline, CDR1 is KGHSH and CDR2 LQKENI. V gave up 0 bases and J gave up 7 bases, with 12 bases separating them. The CDR3 bases are TGTGCCAGCTCACCACCGGCGAACCGCGGTGAAAAACTGTTTTTT. Translating it yields CASSPPANRGEKLFF.

The chain couples TRBV3-1 (or the pseudogene TRBV3-2) to TRBJ2-1; D is unresolved. Trimming stripped 1 base from V and 10 bases from J, with 14 bases between. CDR1 LGHDT and CDR2 YNNKEL come from the germline V gene (reference sequence). This CDR3 region has 14 residues. CDR3 amino acids: CASSQVGGASEQFF. DNA for the CDR3: TGTGCCAGCAGCCAAGTCGGTGGTGCTTCCGAGCAGTTCTTC.

The CDR3, as DNA: TGTGCCAGCAGCCCCTCTAGCACAGATACGCAGTATTTT. It is translated as CASSPSSTDTQYF. The rearrangement uses TRBV5-6 and TRBJ2-3; no clear D. The CDR3 contains 13 residues. Deletions cut 4 bases from V and 0 bases from J, with 6 bases between. Per the germline V gene, CDR1 is SGHDT and CDR2 is YYEEEE.

The J gene is TRBJ1-1, the V gene TRBV19, with TRBD1 identical over 9 bases. The CDR3 contains 18 residues. Trimming took 3 bases from V and 0 from J; bases not matched to a gene: 11. The germline gives CDR1 LNHDA, CDR2 SQIVND (reference sequence). CDR3 region: CASSIGHRGRTMNTEAFF. The CDR3, as DNA: TGTGCCAGTAGTATCGGCCACAGGGGGCGTACCATGAACACTGAAGCTTTCTTT.

In its sample, this clone was seen a few times. The V call is TRBV4-1, the J call TRBJ1-2; 8 bases are a match to TRBD1. Per germline, CDR1 MGHRA and CDR2 YSYEKL. This CDR3 has 14 amino acids. The V and J ends lost 3 bases and 7 bases, in that order; junction bases with no gene match: 7. The CDR3 reads CASSQAGTGRGYTF. In DNA, the CDR3 is TGCGCCAGCAGCCAGGCCGGGACAGGCCGTGGCTACACCTTC.

The CDR3 DNA sequence: TGTGCCCACGGACGCCCAGTTGGGGGGGAGGAGACCCAGTACTTC. Residues: CAHGRPVGGEETQYF. This chain uses TRBV28 with TRBJ2-5; the match to TRBD2 covers 7 bases. This CDR3 region has 15 residues. Germline lookup yields CDR1 MDHEN and CDR2 SYDVKM. Trimming took 11 bases from V and 5 from J; bases not matched to a gene: 17.

This chain links TRBV6-5 with TRBJ1-1; weak D call: TRBD1 (6 bases). V lost 2 bases to trimming and J lost 1 base, with 8 bases between them. CDR3 length: 14 amino acids. Germline CDR1 is MNHEY and CDR2 is SVGAGI. The CDR3 loop is CASSYMTGNTEAFF. The CDR3 coding sequence is TGTGCCAGCAGTTACATGACAGGGAACACTGAAGCTTTCTTT.

The chain uses TRBV2 and TRBJ1-1; possibly TRBD1 for D (5 bases). The length of the CDR3 is 16 residues. V gave up 3 bases and J gave up 1 base, with 15 bases separating them. CDR1 SNHLY and CDR2 FYNNEI come from the germline V gene. The CDR3 is CASSEGGGERNTEAFF. The CDR3 DNA follows: TGTGCCAGCAGTGAGGGGGGTGGGGAACGGAACACTGAAGCTTTCTTT.

The chain links TRBV2 to TRBJ1-5; the D is unclear. The CDR3 runs 13 residues. The germline CDR1 and CDR2 sequences are SNHLY and FYNNEI. V was cut by 10 bases and J by 2 bases, with 12 bases left in between. The CDR3, as DNA: TGTGCCACAATGGAAACAGGCAATCAGCCCCAGCATTTT. Translation gives CATMETGNQPQHF.

The chain uses TRBV11-2 and TRBJ2-7; TRBD2 matches 12 bases. V was pared by 1 base and J by 4 bases, with 2 bases of the junction left unmatched. The CDR3 extends over 15 amino acids. CDR1 SGHAT and CDR2 FQNNGV come from the germline V gene. This CDR3 is CASSLVTSGGYEQYF. The CDR3 DNA is TGTGCCAGCAGCTTAGTGACTAGCGGGGGATACGAGCAGTACTTC.

The chain couples TRBV11-2 to TRBJ2-2; the D gene is possibly TRBD1 (7 bases). The CDR3 loop spans 14 amino acids. The germline V gene encodes CDR1 SGHAT and CDR2 FQNNGV. The germline V and J ends were trimmed by 3 bases and 5 bases, with 10 bases remaining between them. The CDR3 sequence is CASSFQGGTGELFF. The CDR3 coding sequence is TGTGCCAGCAGCTTTCAGGGGGGTACCGGGGAGCTGTTTTTT.

This clone was seen once. The CDR3 sequence: CASSLVSQEENTIYF. CDR3 DNA: TGCGCCAGCAGCTTGGTGTCTCAGGAGGAAAACACCATATATTTT. The genes are TRBV5-1 and TRBJ1-3; D is undetermined. Germline V gene data show CDR1 as SGHRS and CDR2 as YFSETQ. Trimming shortened V by 0 bases and J by 6 bases, and 13 bases separated the two germline ends. The CDR3 extends over 15 amino acids.

The chain employs TRBV24-1 and TRBJ1-2, with D possibly being TRBD1 (5 bases). Looked up from germline, CDR1 is KGHDR and CDR2 is SFDVKD. Trimming took off 1 base at V and 2 bases at J, with 7 bases between the two ends. This CDR3 region has 14 residues. CDR3 nucleotide sequence: TGTGCCACCAGTGATTTCAACAGGAACTATGGCTACACCTTC. It is translated as CATSDFNRNYGYTF.

The chain couples TRBV6-6 to TRBJ2-5; 9 positions match TRBD1. Germline V gives CDR1 MNHNY, CDR2 SVGAGI (reference sequence). This CDR3 contains 13 residues. The junction had 1 base not matched to a gene; V was cut back by 6 bases and J by 2 bases. CDR3 in DNA: TGTGCCAGCAGGGACAGGGGACAAGAGACCCAGTACTTC. Protein product: CASRDRGQETQYF.

The V call is TRBV3-1 (or the pseudogene TRBV3-2), the J call TRBJ2-7; 9 bases agree with TRBD1. The CDR3 contains 14 residues. Germline CDR1 reads LGHDT; CDR2 reads YNNKEL (reference sequence). V lost 4 bases to trimming and J lost 2 bases; unmatched junction nucleotides: 3. The CDR3 sequence is CASSPRQGAYEQYF. The CDR3 nucleotides are TGTGCCAGCAGCCCCCGACAGGGGGCCTACGAGCAGTACTTC.

The chain employs TRBV5-4 and TRBJ1-1; 8 bases match TRBD1. The germline V gene has CDR1 SGHNT and CDR2 YYREEE (reference sequence). V trimming: 4 bases; J trimming: 3 bases; junction bases outside the gene matches: 8. The CDR3 spans 15 residues. CDR3 in amino acids: CASSRGQGWDTEAFF. The CDR3 DNA is TGTGCCAGCAGCCGAGGACAGGGCTGGGACACTGAAGCTTTCTTT.

The genes are TRBV2 and TRBJ2-2, with D possibly matching TRBD2 (6 bases). V shed 4 bases and J shed 8 bases, with 11 bases lying between them. The CDR3 length is 13 residues. CDR1 SNHLY and CDR2 FYNNEI come from the germline V gene. CDR3 in DNA: TGTGCCAGCAGTGGGCTGGAGGGTGGGGAGCTGTTTTTT. This translates into CASSGLEGGELFF.